This T cell receptor beta chain came from a study of T-cell memory formation after mild COVID-19. Study summary: TCR clustering was largely donor specific.

TCRdb ran MiXCR on the 5' RACE reads and lists one entry per CDR3 protein. This sample has a few hundred thousand distinct CDR3 sequences, with roughly 16% found just once. Study-wide points: Clones contracting across day 15 to 85 had a balanced CD4/CD8 profile; later expanding clones leaned CD4+. The study found contracting CD4+ clones mainly in CM and EM and contracting CD8+ clones in EMRA. Cross-reactive memory appears to have joined, as suggested by some responding clones showing up in pre-infection memory.

Notes on this clonotype: Its specificity is unknown.

The germline V gene encodes CDR1 SGHRS and CDR2 YFSETQ. The V gene end was trimmed by 3 bases and the J gene end by 3 bases; junction bases not matched to a gene: 5. This CDR3 spans 15 amino acids. This receptor was obtained from a man aged 18-30 years who had mild COVID-19 (a few samples of this study predate the infection). Cell type and time point are not known. The sequencing input was PBMCs or a T cell subset sorted from them (not recorded which). This chain joins TRBV5-1 and TRBJ2-5, with TRBD1 identical over 10 bases. CDR3 in amino acids: CASSWTGGREETQYF. The CDR3 DNA is TGCGCCAGCAGCTGGACAGGGGGTAGGGAAGAGACCCAGTACTTC.